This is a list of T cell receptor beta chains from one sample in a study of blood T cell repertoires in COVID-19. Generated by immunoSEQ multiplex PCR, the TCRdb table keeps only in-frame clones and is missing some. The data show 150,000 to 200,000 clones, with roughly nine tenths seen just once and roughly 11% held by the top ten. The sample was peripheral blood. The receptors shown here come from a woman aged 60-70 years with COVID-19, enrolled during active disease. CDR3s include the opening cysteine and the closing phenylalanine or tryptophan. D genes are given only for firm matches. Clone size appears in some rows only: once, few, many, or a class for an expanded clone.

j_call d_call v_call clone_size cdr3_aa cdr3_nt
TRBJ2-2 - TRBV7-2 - CASSLQGTGELFF TGTGCCAGCAGCTTACAGGGGACCGGGGAGCTGTTTTTT
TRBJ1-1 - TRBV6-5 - CASSWGPRTEAFF TGTGCCAGCAGTTGGGGGCCGCGGACTGAAGCTTTCTTT
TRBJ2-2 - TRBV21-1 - CASSRWTSGRRTGELFF TGTGCCAGCAGCAGATGGACTAGCGGGAGACGAACCGGGGAGCTGTTTTTT
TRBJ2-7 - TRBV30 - CAWTLNSYEQYF TGTGCCTGGACCTTAAACTCCTACGAGCAGTACTTC
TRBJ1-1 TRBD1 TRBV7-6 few CASSFVWTGALNTEAFF TGTGCCAGCAGCTTCGTTTGGACAGGGGCGCTGAACACTGAAGCTTTCTTT
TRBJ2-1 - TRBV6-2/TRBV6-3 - CASSYEVAAYNEQFF TGTGCCAGCAGTTACGAGGTAGCGGCCTACAATGAGCAGTTCTTC
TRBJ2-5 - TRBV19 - CASSIVQGLETQYF TGTGCCAGTAGTATAGTGCAGGGATTGGAGACCCAGTACTTC
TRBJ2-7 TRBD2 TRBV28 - CASSAYGGGTYEQYF TGTGCCAGCAGTGCCTACGGCGGGGGAACCTACGAGCAGTACTTC
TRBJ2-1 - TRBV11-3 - CASSPRTDEQFF TGTGCCAGCAGCCCCCGGACAGATGAGCAGTTCTTC
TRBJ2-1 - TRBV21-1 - CASSSRDYCYNEQFF TGTGCCAGCAGCTCCCGGGACTACTGCTACAATGAGCAGTTCTTC
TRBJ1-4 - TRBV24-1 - CATSDLIGSGEKLFF TGTGCCACCAGTGATTTGATTGGGTCCGGGGAAAAACTGTTTTTT
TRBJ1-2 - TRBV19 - CASSILTENYGYTF TGTGCCAGTAGTATTTTGACGGAGAACTATGGCTACACCTTC
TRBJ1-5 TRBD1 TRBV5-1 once CASSLDRGDQPQHF TGCGCCAGCAGCTTGGACAGGGGGGACCAGCCCCAGCATTTT
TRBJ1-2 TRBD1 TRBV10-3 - CAISGRDRGIFAYGYTF TGTGCCATCAGTGGCCGGGACAGGGGAATCTTTGCCTATGGCTACACCTTC
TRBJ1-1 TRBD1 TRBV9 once CASSGLGTGWNEAFF TGTGCCAGCAGCGGGTTGGGGACAGGGTGGAATGAAGCTTTCTTT
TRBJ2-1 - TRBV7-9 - CASSIRDTYNEQFF TGTGCCAGCAGCATCCGGGATACCTACAATGAGCAGTTCTTC
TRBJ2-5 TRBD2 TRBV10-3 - CAISEGSLAGGPESVGTQYF TGTGCCATCAGTGAAGGCAGTCTAGCGGGAGGGCCTGAGTCGGTTGGGACCCAGTACTTC
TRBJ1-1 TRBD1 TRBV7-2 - CASSAQGTSNTEAFF TGTGCCAGCAGCGCACAGGGGACCTCGAACACTGAAGCTTTCTTT
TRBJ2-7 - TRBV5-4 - CASSLGVSSYEQYF TGTGCCAGCAGCTTGGGCGTAAGCTCCTACGAGCAGTACTTC
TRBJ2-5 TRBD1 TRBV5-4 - CASSIRTGKETQYF TGTGCCAGCAGCATCAGGACAGGGAAAGAGACCCAGTACTTC
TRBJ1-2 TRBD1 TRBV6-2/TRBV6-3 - CASSLTGDYGYTF TGTGCCAGCAGCTTGACAGGGGATTATGGCTACACCTTC
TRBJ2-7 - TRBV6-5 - CASSYSINIYEQYF TGTGCCAGCAGTTACTCGATAAACATATACGAGCAGTACTTC
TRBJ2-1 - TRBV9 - CASSPRDTGYNEQFF TGTGCCAGCAGCCCTCGCGACACAGGCTACAATGAGCAGTTCTTC
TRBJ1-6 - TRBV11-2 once CASSFGGYNSPLHF TGTGCCAGCAGCTTCGGGGGCTATAATTCACCCCTCCACTTT
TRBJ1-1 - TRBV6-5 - CASRSTKQGVTEAFF TGTGCCAGCAGGTCTACGAAACAGGGTGTAACTGAAGCTTTCTTT
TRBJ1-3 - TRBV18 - CASSPDSSGNTIYF TGTGCCAGCTCGCCGGACAGCTCTGGAAACACCATATATTTT
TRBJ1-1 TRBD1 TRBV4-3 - CASSQTTGLNTEAFF TGCGCCAGCAGCCAAACGACAGGGTTGAACACTGAAGCTTTCTTT
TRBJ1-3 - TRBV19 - CASSPAGSGNTIYF TGTGCCAGTAGTCCCGCAGGGTCTGGAAACACCATATATTTT
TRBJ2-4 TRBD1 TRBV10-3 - CAISTGTGGAKNIQYF TGTGCCATCAGTACCGGGACAGGGGGCGCCAAAAACATTCAGTACTTC
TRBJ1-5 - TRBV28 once CASSPNDRLNQPQHF TGTGCCAGCAGTCCGAATGACAGGCTCAATCAGCCCCAGCATTTT
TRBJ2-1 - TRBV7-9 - CASSLDLAGNEQFF TGTGCCAGCAGCTTAGACCTCGCGGGGAATGAGCAGTTCTTC